Following are 14 T cell receptor beta chains from one sample sequenced in a study of T cells in Graves' hyperthyroidism and ophthalmopathy (dated by TCRdb to the late 2010s). The library relied on multiplex PCR. The instrument given in TCRdb is Illumina HiSeq 2000. The TCR beta CDR3 regions were amplified from the RNA transcripts. For the first round of RT-PCR on the TCR CDR3, the HTBI primer set was used together with the Qiagen OneStep RT-PCR kit. TCRdb itself trimmed the public reads at Q25 with fastp, ran MiXCR and retained productive beta chains. One record per CDR3 amino acid sequence lists the most common genes and DNA. This sample comprises hundreds of thousands of distinct CDR3 sequences, roughly 20% of them detected only once. Clones ranked in the top ten supply over 30% of the sample. The sequencing input was blood. Receptors originate from a man aged 25 to 40 with Graves' ophthalmopathy.

This clonotype was picked up many times. The V call is TRBV28, the J call TRBJ1-1; weak D call: TRBD1 (5 bases). With 7 bases removed from V and 0 bases from J, the gap between germline ends came to 21 bases. CDR1 is MDHEN and CDR2 is SYDVKM in the germline V gene. The CDR3 is 17 amino acids. CDR3: CASTLDIPGFMNTEAFF. The CDR3 DNA reads as TGTGCCAGCACCTTAGATATTCCAGGGTTTATGAACACTGAAGCTTTCTTT.

The rearrangement joins TRBV20-1 to TRBJ2-3; 9 bases align to TRBD2. CDR1 is DFQATT, CDR2 SNEGSKA, per germline (reference sequence). After removal of 1 base from V and 5 bases from J, the junction contained 7 bases not matched to a gene. The CDR3 is made up of 15 amino acids. The CDR3 DNA reads TGCAGTGCTAGAGTTGGGACTAGCTCAAAAGATACGCAGTATTTT. This encodes CSARVGTSSKDTQYF.

CDR3 region: CASGPDPFLAGYTF. Here the CDR3 DNA reads TGTGCCAGCGGTCCAGACCCATTCCTAGCCGGCTACACCTTC. This chain links TRBV27 with TRBJ1-2; D is ambiguous. Germline CDR1 is MNHEY and CDR2 is SMNVEV (reference sequence). The CDR3 consists of 14 residues. Trimming removed 8 bases at V and 8 bases at J, with 21 bases between.

This clonotype turned up a few times. The chain joins TRBV28 to TRBJ2-7; 7 bases agree with TRBD2. The length of the CDR3 is 16 residues. The V segment lost 4 bases and the J segment 6 bases; nucleotides outside the gene matches: 15. Germline V gives CDR1 MDHEN, CDR2 SYDVKM. The CDR3 sequence is CASSSQRAGPAGEQYF. For the CDR3, the DNA is TGTGCCAGCAGTTCCCAGCGAGCGGGACCGGCGGGCGAGCAGTACTTC.

The chain employs TRBV10-3 and TRBJ2-7, with 7 bases that match TRBD2. Germline lookup yields CDR1 ENHRY and CDR2 SYGVKD. The ends lost 4 bases at V and 2 bases at J; junction bases unmatched: 2. The CDR3 sequence is 13 residues long. CDR3 protein: CAISVAGAYEQYF. CDR3 nucleotide sequence: TGTGCCATCAGTGTGGCGGGGGCCTACGAGCAGTACTTC.

In its sample, this clonotype was seen many times. The CDR3 loop is CASSHGTGGGYEQYF. CDR3 DNA: TGCGCCAGCAGCCACGGGACAGGGGGAGGCTACGAGCAGTACTTC. The chain combines TRBV4-1 with TRBJ2-7, with TRBD1 matching over 11 bases. This CDR3 region has 15 residues. J was trimmed by 3 bases and V by 3 bases; bases with no gene match: 4. Germline V gives CDR1 MGHRA, CDR2 YSYEKL.

This clonotype was counted a few times. The chain uses TRBV5-4 and TRBJ1-4; TRBD1 might be the D (6 bases). The CDR3 loop spans 15 amino acids. V was trimmed by 0 bases and J by 5 bases, leaving 11 bases between them. The germline gives CDR1 SGHNT, CDR2 YYREEE (reference sequence). CDR3 bases: TGTGCCAGCAGCTTGGGACAGGCGCAAAATGAAAAACTGTTTTTT. Translated: CASSLGQAQNEKLFF.

The J gene is TRBJ2-5, the V gene TRBV9; 9 positions match TRBD1. The CDR3 extends over 14 amino acids. The J segment lost 4 bases and the V segment lost 0 bases, leaving 1 base of the junction unmatched. The germline gives CDR1 SGDLS, CDR2 YYNGEE. CDR3 in amino acids: CASSVGTGVETQYF. DNA of the CDR3: TGTGCCAGCAGCGTAGGGACAGGGGTAGAGACCCAGTACTTC.

This clonotype was counted many times. This chain connects TRBV7-2 to TRBJ2-1; no reliable D call. The germline gives CDR1 SGHTA, CDR2 FQGNSA. With 1 base removed from V and 7 bases from J, the gap between germline ends came to 11 bases. The CDR3 has 14 amino acids. CDR3 protein: CASSLDWRRNEQFF. The CDR3 DNA reads TGTGCCAGCAGCTTAGATTGGCGTAGGAATGAGCAGTTCTTC.

This chain connects TRBV10-3 to TRBJ2-1; 7 nucleotides align to TRBD2. Looked up from germline, CDR1 is ENHRY and CDR2 is SYGVKD. This CDR3 is 15 amino acids long. V shed 3 bases, J shed 2 bases, and the junction held 4 bases outside the gene matches. In DNA, the CDR3 is TGTGCCATCAGTGATGGGGGGGTCACCTACAATGAGCAGTTCTTC. Its protein product is CAISDGGVTYNEQFF.

This chain joins TRBV7-9 and TRBJ1-4, with D maybe TRBD1 (5 bases). V lost 5 bases and J 8 bases, leaving 24 bases between the germline ends. The CDR3 is made up of 17 amino acids. CDR1 SEHNR and CDR2 FQNEAQ come from the germline V gene (reference sequence). The CDR3 bases are TGTGCCAGCAGCCCCCTAAGATCGGCGGGGCGCCGGGAAAAACTGTTTTTT. Its protein is CASSPLRSAGRREKLFF.

The chain has TRBV12-3 or TRBV12-4 and TRBJ2-2; the D gene is possibly TRBD1 (5 bases). The ends were cut back, 0 bases at V and 7 bases at J, with 18 bases in the middle. This CDR3 is built from 17 residues. As DNA, the CDR3 is TGTGCCAGCAGTTTAGCTCTAGGCAGGGTTTCGCTCGGGGAGCTGTTTTTT. Amino acid sequence: CASSLALGRVSLGELFF.

Ten or more counts support this clonotype. The J gene is TRBJ1-1, the V gene TRBV28; TRBD1 matches at 9 bases. This CDR3 is 13 amino acids long. Germline V gene lookup returns CDR1 MDHEN and CDR2 SYDVKM. V gave up 7 bases and J gave up 7 bases; unmatched junction bases: 7. For the CDR3, the DNA is TGTGCCAGCATCGAACAGGGGGCGGATGAAGCTTTCTTT. Amino acid sequence: CASIEQGADEAFF.

This clonotype has just a few counts. The CDR3 sequence is CASSRSPGALNEKLFF. The CDR3 DNA reads as TGCGCCAGCAGCCGTAGTCCCGGGGCCCTTAATGAAAAACTGTTTTTT. The rearrangement links TRBV4-1 to TRBJ1-4; a possible D gene is TRBD1 (5 bases). Trimming removed 4 bases from V and 4 bases from J, with 16 bases in between. Germline V CDR1 and CDR2: MGHRA, YSYEKL. The CDR3 length is 16 residues.